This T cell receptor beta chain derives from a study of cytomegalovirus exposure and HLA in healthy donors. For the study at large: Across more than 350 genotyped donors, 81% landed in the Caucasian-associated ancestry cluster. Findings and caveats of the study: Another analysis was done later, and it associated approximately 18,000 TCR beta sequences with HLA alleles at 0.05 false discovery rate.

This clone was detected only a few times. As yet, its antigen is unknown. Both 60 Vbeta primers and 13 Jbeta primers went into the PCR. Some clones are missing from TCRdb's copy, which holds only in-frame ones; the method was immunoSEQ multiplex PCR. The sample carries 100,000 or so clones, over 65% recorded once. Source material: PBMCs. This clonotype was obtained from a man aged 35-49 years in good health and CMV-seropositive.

The CDR3 reads CASSVGGENSPLHF. CDR3 sequence (DNA): TGTGCCAGCAGCGTAGGGGGCGAGAATTCACCCCTCCACTTT. The chain combines TRBV9 with TRBJ1-6; TRBD1 might be the D (5 bases). There are 14 residues in the CDR3. Germline V gives CDR1 SGDLS, CDR2 YYNGEE. V was clipped by 0 bases and J by 7 bases, with 8 bases between them.